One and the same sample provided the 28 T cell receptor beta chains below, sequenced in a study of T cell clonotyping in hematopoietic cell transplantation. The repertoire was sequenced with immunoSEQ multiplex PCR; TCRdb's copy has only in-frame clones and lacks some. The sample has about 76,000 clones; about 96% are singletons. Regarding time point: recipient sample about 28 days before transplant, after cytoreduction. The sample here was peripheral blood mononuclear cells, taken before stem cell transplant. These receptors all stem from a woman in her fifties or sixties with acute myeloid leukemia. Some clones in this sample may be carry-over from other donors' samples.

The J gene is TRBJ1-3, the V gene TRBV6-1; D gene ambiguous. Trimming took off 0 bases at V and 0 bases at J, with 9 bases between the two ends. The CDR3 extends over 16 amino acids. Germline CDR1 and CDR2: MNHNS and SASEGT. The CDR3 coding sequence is TGTGCCAGCAGTGAAGCGCTCTGGACCTCTGGAAACACCATATATTTT. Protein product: CASSEALWTSGNTIYF.

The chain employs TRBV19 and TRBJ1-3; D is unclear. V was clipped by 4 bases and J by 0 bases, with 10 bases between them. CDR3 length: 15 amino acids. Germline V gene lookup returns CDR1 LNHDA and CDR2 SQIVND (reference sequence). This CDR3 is CASSKSGFSGNTIYF. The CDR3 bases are TGTGCCAGTAGTAAAAGTGGGTTCTCTGGAAACACCATATATTTT.

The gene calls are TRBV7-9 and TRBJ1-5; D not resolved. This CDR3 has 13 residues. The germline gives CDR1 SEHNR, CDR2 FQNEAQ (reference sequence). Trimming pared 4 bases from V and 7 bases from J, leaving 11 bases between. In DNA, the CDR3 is TGTGCCAGCAGCTCGTCAGGTCCCCAGCCCCAGCATTTT. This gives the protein CASSSSGPQPQHF. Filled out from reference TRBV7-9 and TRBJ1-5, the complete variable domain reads DTGVSQNPRHKITKRGQNVTFRCDPISEHNRLYWYRQTLGQGPEFLTYFQNEAQLEKSRLLSDRFSAERPKGSFSTLEIQRTEQGDSAMYLCASSSSGPQPQHFGDGTRLSIL.

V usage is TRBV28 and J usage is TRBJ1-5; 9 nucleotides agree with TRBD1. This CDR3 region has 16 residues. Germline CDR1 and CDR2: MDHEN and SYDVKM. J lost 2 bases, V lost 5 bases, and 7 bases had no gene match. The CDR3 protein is CASSTLDRGRNQPQHF. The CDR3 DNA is TGTGCCAGCAGTACTTTGGACAGGGGCCGCAATCAGCCCCAGCATTTT.

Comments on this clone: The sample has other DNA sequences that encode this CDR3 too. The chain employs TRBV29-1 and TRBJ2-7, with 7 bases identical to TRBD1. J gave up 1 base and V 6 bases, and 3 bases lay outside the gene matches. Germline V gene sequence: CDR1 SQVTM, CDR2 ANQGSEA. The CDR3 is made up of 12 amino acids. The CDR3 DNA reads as TGCAGCGTGAGGGACAGTTCCTACGAGCAGTACTTC. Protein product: CSVRDSSYEQYF.

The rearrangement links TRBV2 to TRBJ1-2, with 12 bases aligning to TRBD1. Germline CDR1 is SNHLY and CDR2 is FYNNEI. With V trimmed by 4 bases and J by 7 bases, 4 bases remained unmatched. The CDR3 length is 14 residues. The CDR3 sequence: CASSGGQGAIGYTF. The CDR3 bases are TGTGCCAGCAGTGGGGGACAGGGGGCGATTGGCTACACCTTC. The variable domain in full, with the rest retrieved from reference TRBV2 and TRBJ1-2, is EPEVTQTPSHQVTQMGQEVILRCVPISNHLYFYWYRQILGQKVEFLVSFYNNEISEKSEIFDDQFSVERPDGSNFTLKIRSTKLEDSAMYFCASSGGQGAIGYTFGSGTRLTVV.

The DNA for the CDR3 is TGTGCCAGCAGCGTAGAGCAGGACTCCTACGAGCAGTACTTC. Its protein product is CASSVEQDSYEQYF. The V call is TRBV9, the J call TRBJ2-7; D unclear. CDR1 SGDLS and CDR2 YYNGEE come from the germline V gene. The CDR3 sequence is 14 residues long. The V end was cut by 0 bases, the J end by 0 bases, with 7 bases between.

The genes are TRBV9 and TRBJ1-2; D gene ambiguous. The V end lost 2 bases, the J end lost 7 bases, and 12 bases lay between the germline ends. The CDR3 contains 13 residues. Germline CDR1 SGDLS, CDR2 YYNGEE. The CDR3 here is CASSVGDSGGYTF. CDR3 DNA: TGTGCCAGCAGCGTCGGGGATTCGGGTGGCTACACCTTC.

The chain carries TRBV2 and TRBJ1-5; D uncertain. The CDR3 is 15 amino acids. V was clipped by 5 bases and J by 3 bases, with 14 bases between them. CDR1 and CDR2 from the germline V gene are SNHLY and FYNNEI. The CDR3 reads CASSRAQANNQPQHF. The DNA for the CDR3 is TGTGCCAGCAGTAGGGCGCAGGCTAACAATCAGCCCCAGCATTTT.

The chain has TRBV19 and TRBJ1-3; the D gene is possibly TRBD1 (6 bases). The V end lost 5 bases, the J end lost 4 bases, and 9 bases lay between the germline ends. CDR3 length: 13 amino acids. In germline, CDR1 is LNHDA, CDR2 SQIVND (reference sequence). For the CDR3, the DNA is TGTGCCAGTAGTGGGACAATCGGAAACACCATATATTTT. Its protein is CASSGTIGNTIYF.

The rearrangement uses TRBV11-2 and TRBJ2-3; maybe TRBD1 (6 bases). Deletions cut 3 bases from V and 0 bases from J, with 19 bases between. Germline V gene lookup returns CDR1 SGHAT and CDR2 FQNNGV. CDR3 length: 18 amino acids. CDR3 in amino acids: CASSLGAGRGISTDTQYF. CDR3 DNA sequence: TGTGCCAGCAGCTTGGGGGCGGGCCGTGGGATTAGCACAGATACGCAGTATTTT.

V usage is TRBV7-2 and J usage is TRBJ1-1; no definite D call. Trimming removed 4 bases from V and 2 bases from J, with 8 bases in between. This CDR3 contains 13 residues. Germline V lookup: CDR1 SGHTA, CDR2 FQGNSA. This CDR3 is CASSSEQNTEAFF. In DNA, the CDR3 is TGTGCCAGCAGCTCGGAACAAAACACTGAAGCTTTCTTT.

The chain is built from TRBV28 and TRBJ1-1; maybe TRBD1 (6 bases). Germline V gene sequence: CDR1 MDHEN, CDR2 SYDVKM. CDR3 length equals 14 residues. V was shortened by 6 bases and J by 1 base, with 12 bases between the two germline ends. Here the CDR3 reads CASRYTGKNTEAFF. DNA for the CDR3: TGTGCCAGCAGATACACAGGGAAGAACACTGAAGCTTTCTTT. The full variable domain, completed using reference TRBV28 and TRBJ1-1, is DVKVTQSSRYLVKRTGEKVFLECVQDMDHENMFWYRQDPGLGLRLIYFSYDVKMKEKGDIPEGYSVSREKKERFSLILESASTNQTSMYLCASRYTGKNTEAFFGQGTRLTVV.

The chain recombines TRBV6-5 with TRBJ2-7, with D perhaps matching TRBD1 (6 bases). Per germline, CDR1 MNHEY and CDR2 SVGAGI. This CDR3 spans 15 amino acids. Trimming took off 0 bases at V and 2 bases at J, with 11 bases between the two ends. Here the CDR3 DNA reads TGTGCCAGCAGTTACTCTTCGGGACAACCCTACGAGCAGTACTTC. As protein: CASSYSSGQPYEQYF.

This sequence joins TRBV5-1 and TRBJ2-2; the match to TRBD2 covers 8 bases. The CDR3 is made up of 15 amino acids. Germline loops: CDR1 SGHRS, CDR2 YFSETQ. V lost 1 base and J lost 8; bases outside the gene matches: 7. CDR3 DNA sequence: TGCGCCAGCAGCTTGAGGCTAGCGGGTTCGGGGGAGCTGTTTTTT. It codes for CASSLRLAGSGELFF.

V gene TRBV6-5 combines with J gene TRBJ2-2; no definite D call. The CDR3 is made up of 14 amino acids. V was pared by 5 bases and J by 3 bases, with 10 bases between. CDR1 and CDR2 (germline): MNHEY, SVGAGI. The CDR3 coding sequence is TGTGCCAGCAGTCGGGCCCTTTACACCGGGGAGCTGTTTTTT. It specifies CASSRALYTGELFF.

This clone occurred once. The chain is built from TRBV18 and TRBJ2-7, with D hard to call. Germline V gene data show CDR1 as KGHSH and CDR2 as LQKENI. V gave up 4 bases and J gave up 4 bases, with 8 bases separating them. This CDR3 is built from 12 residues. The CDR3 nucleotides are TGTGCCAGCTCACAGTTATTATACGAGCAGTACTTC. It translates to CASSQLLYEQYF.

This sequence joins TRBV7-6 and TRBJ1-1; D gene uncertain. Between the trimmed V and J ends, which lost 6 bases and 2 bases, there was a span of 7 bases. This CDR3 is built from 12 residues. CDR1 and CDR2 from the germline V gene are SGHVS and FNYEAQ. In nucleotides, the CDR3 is TGTGCCAGCAGGGACTACAACACTGAAGCTTTCTTT. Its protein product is CASRDYNTEAFF.

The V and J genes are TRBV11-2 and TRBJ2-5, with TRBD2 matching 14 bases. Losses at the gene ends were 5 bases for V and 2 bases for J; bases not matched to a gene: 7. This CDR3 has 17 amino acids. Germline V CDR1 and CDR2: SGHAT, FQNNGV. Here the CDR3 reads CASSRLAGGPSQETQYF. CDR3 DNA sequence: TGTGCCAGCAGCCGACTAGCGGGAGGGCCCTCTCAAGAGACCCAGTACTTC. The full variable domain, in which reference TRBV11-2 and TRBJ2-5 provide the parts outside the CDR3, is EAGVAQSPRYKIIEKRQSVAFWCNPISGHATLYWYQQILGQGPKLLIQFQNNGVVDDSQLPKDRFSAERLKGVDSTLKIQPAKLEDSAVYLCASSRLAGGPSQETQYFGPGTRLLVL.

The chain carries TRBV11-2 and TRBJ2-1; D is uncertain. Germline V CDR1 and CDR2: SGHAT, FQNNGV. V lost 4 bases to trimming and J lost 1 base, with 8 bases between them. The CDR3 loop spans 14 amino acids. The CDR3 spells CASSSSPSYNEQFF. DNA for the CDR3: TGTGCCAGCAGCTCATCTCCGTCCTACAATGAGCAGTTCTTC. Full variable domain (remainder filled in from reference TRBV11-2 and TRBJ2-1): EAGVAQSPRYKIIEKRQSVAFWCNPISGHATLYWYQQILGQGPKLLIQFQNNGVVDDSQLPKDRFSAERLKGVDSTLKIQPAKLEDSAVYLCASSSSPSYNEQFFGPGTRLTVL.

The CDR3 coding sequence is TGTGCCAGCAGGGATGGGGACAGAGTAGACCAGCCCCAGCATTTT. Residues: CASRDGDRVDQPQHF. J is TRBJ1-5 and V is TRBV5-8; 7 nucleotides line up with TRBD1. The CDR3 runs to 15 residues. Germline CDR1 is SGHTS and CDR2 is YDEGEE. Trimming took 5 bases from V and 7 from J; bases not matched to a gene: 12.

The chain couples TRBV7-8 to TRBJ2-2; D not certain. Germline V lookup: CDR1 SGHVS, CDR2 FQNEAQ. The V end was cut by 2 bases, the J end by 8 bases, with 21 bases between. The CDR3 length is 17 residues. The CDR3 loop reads CASSLNMQDALVGELFF. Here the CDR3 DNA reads TGTGCCAGCAGCTTAAATATGCAGGACGCCTTAGTGGGGGAGCTGTTTTTT.

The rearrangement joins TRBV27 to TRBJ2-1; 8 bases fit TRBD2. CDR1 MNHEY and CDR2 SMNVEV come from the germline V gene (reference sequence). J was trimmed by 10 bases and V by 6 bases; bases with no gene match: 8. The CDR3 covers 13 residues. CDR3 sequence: CASRGLEEREQFF. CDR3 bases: TGTGCCAGCAGGGGACTAGAAGAGAGAGAGCAGTTCTTC.

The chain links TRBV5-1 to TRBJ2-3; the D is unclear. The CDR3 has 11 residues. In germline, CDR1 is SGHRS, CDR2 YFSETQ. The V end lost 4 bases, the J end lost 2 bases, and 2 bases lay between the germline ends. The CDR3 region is CASSNTDTQYF. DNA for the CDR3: TGCGCCAGCAGCAACACAGATACGCAGTATTTT.

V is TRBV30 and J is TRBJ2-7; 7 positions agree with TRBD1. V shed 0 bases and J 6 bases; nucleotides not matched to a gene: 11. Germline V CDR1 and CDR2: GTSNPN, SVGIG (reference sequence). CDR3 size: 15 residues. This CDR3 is CAWSVGGGDLGEQYF. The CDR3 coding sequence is TGTGCCTGGAGTGTAGGGGGCGGAGACCTCGGCGAGCAGTACTTC.

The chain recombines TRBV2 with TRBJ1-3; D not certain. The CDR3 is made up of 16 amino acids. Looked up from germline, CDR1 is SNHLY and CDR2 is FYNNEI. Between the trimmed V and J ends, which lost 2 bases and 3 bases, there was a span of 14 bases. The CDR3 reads CASSERRADGGNTIYF. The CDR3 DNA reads TGTGCCAGCAGTGAAAGGCGGGCCGATGGTGGAAACACCATATATTTT.

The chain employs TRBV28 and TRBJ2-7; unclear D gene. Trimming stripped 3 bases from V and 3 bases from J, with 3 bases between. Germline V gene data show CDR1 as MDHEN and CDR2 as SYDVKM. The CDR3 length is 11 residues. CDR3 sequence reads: CASSFFYEQYF. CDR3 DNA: TGTGCCAGCAGTTTCTTCTACGAGCAGTACTTC.

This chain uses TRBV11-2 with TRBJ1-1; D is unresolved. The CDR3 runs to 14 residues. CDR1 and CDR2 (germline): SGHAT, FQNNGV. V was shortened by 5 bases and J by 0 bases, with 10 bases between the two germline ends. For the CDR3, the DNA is TGTGCCAGCAGCGCTTCGACCTTGAACACTGAAGCTTTCTTT. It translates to CASSASTLNTEAFF. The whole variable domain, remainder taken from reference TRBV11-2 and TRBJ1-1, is EAGVAQSPRYKIIEKRQSVAFWCNPISGHATLYWYQQILGQGPKLLIQFQNNGVVDDSQLPKDRFSAERLKGVDSTLKIQPAKLEDSAVYLCASSASTLNTEAFFGQGTRLTVV.